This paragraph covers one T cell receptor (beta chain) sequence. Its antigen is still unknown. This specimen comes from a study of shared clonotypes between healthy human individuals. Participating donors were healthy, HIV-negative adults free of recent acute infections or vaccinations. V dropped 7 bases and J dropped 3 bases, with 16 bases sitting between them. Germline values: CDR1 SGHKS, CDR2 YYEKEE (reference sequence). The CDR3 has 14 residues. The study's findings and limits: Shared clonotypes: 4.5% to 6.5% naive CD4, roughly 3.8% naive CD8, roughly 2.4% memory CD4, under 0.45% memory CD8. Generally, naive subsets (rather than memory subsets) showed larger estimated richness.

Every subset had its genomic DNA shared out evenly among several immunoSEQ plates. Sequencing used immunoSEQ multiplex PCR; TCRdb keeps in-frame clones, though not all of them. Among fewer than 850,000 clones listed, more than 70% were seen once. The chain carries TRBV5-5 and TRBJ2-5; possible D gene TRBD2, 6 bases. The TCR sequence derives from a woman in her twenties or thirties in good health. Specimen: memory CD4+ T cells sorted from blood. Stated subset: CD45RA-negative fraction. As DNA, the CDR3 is TGTGCCAGCCGATTTTCGTCGGGAGAAGAGACCCAGTACTTC. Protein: CASRFSSGEETQYF.